This T cell receptor (beta chain) was found in a study of early T cells in non-severe SARS-CoV-2 infection. About the research overall: Chains were not paired, and sequencing was done on bulk RNA from unsorted whole blood. Study observations and caveats: Private and CD4 specificities were missed by VDJdb matching, which favored anti-spike CD8 responses.

Trimming took 0 bases from V and 3 from J, leaving 13 bases between them. This CDR3 spans 16 amino acids. CDR1 SGHTA and CDR2 FQGTGA come from the germline V gene. Unique molecular identifiers were attached to individual cDNA molecules. TCRdb used MiXCR to reprocess the 5' RACE reads, holding one entry per CDR3 protein. The sample has 120,000 or so distinct CDR3 sequences, roughly 12% seen once. In this sample, this clonotype turned up a few times. Antigen: not known. The origin of this receptor is an adult who was a healthcare worker with PCR-confirmed SARS-CoV-2 infection or an uninfected control (not recorded which). This specimen consisted of whole blood, obtained at baseline. The chain uses TRBV7-3 and TRBJ2-3; TRBD2 might be the D (6 bases). The CDR3 spells CASSLTPGSATDTQYF. CDR3 in DNA: TGTGCCAGCAGCTTAACACCCGGGAGTGCAACAGATACGCAGTATTTT.